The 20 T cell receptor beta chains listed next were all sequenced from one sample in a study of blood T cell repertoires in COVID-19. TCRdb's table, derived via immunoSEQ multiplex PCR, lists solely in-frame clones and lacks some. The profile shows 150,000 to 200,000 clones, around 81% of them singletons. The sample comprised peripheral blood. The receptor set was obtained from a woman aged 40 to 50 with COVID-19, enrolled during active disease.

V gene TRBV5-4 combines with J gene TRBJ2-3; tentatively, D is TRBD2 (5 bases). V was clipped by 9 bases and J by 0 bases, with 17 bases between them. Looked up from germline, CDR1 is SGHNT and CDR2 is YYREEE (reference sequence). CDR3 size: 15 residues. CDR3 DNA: TGTGCCACTACAAAGGACTGGAAAAGCACAGATACGCAGTATTTT. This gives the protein CATTKDWKSTDTQYF.

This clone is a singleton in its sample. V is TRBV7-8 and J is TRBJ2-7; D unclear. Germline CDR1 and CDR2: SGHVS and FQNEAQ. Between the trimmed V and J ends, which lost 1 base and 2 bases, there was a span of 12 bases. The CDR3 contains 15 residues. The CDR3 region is CASSLVASSTYEQYV. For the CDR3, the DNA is TGTGCCAGCAGCTTAGTGGCCTCATCAACCTACGAGCAGTACGTC.

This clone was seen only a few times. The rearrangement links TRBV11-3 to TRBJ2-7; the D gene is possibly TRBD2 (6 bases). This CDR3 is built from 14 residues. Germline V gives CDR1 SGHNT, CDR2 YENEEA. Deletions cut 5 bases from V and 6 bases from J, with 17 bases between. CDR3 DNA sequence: TGTGCCAGCAGCCCGGGACTGCCAGGGATCGAGCAGTACTTC. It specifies CASSPGLPGIEQYF.

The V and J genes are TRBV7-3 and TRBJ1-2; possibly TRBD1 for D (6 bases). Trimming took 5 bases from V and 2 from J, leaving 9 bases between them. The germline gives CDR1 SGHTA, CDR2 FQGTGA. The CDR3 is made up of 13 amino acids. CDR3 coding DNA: TGTGCCAGCAGCCCGGACAGAAACTATGGCTACACCTTC. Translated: CASSPDRNYGYTF.

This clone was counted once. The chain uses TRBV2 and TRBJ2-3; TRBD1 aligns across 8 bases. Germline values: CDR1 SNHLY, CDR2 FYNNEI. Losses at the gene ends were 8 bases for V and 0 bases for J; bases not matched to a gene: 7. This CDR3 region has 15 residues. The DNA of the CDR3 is TGTGCCAGCGTCAGGGGGCTCACTAGCACAGATACGCAGTATTTT. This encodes CASVRGLTSTDTQYF. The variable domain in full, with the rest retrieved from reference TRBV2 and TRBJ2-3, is EPEVTQTPSHQVTQMGQEVILRCVPISNHLYFYWYRQILGQKVEFLVSFYNNEISEKSEIFDDQFSVERPDGSNFTLKIRSTKLEDSAMYFCASVRGLTSTDTQYFGPGTRLTVL.

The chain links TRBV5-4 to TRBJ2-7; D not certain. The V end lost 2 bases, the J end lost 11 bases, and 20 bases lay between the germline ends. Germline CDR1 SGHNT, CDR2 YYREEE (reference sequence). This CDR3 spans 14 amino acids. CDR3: CASSLGELSIRKYF. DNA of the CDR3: TGTGCCAGCAGCTTAGGAGAACTCTCGATTAGGAAGTACTTC.

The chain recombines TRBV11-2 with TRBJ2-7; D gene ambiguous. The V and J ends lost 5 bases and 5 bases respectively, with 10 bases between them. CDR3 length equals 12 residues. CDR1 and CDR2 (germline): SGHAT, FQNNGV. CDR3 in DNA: TGTGCCAGCAGCCGCAGTACCCACGAGCAGTACTTC. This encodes CASSRSTHEQYF.

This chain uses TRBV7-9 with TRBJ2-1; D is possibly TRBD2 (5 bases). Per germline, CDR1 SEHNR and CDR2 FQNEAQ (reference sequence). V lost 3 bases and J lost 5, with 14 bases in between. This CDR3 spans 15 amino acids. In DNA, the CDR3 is TGTGCCAGCAGCTTTTTAGGGCTACTAGACAATGAGCAGTTCTTC. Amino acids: CASSFLGLLDNEQFF.

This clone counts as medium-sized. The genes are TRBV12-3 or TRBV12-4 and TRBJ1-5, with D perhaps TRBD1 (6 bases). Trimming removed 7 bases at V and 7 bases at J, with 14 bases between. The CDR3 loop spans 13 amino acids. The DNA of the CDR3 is TGTGCCAGCAATCCAGGGGCTGGACAGCCCCAGCATTTT. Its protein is CASNPGAGQPQHF.

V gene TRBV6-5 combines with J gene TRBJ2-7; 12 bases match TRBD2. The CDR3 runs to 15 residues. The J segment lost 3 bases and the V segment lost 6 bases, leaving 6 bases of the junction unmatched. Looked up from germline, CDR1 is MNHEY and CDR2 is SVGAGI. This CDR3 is CASSGLAGIRYEQYF. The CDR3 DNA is TGTGCCAGCAGCGGACTAGCGGGGATTCGCTACGAGCAGTACTTC.

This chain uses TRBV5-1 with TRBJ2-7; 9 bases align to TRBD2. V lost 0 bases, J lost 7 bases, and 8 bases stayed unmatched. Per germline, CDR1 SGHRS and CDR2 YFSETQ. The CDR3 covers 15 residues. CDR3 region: CASSLAAGGEGEQYF. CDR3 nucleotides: TGCGCCAGCAGCTTGGCGGCGGGAGGGGAGGGGGAGCAGTACTTC. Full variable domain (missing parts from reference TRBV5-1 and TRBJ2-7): KAGVTQTPRYLIKTRGQQVTLSCSPISGHRSVSWYQQTPGQGLQFLFEYFSETQRNKGNFPGRFSGRQFSNSRSEMNVSTLELGDSALYLCASSLAAGGEGEQYFGPGTRLTVT.

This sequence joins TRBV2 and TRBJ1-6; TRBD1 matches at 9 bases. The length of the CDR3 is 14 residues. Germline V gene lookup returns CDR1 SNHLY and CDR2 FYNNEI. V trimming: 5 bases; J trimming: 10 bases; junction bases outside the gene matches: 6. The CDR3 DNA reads TGTGCCAGCAGTTGGACAGGGGACGGATCACCCCTCCACTTT. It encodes CASSWTGDGSPLHF.

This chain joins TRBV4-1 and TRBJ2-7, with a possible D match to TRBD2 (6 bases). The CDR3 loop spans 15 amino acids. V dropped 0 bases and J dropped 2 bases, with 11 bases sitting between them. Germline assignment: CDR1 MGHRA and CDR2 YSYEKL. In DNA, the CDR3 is TGCGCCAGCAGCCAAGAGCGGGGTAGTGCCTACGAGCAGTACTTC. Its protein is CASSQERGSAYEQYF.

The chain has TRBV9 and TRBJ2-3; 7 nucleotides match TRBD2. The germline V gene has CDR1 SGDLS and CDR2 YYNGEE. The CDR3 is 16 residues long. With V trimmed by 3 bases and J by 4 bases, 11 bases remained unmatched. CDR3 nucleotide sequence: TGTGCCAGCAGCGACCGACTAGCCCTGGGCCCAGATACGCAGTATTTT. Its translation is CASSDRLALGPDTQYF.

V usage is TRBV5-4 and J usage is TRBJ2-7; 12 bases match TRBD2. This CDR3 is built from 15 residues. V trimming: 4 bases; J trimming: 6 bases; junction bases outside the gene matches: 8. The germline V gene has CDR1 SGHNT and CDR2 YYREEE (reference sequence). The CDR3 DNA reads TGTGCCAGCAGCCCTCCGGGACTAGCGGGCACCGAGCAGTACTTC. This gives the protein CASSPPGLAGTEQYF.

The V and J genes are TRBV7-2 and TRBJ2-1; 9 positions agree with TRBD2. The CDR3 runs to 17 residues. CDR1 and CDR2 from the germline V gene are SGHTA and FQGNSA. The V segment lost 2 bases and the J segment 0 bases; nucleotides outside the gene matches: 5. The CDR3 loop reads CASSLFGSGGSYNEQFF. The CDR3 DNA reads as TGTGCCAGCAGCTTATTCGGTAGCGGGGGCTCCTACAATGAGCAGTTCTTC.

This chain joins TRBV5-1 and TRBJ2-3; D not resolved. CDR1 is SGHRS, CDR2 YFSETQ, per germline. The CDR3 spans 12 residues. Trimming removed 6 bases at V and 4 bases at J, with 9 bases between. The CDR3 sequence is CASKLEPDTQYF. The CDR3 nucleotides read TGCGCCAGCAAGTTAGAACCAGATACGCAGTATTTT.

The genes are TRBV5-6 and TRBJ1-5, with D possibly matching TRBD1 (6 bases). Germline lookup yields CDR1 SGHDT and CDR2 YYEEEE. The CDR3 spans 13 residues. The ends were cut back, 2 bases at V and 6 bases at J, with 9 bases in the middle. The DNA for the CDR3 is TGTGCCAGCAGCTTACAGGGTGCTCAGCCCCAGCATTTT. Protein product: CASSLQGAQPQHF.

The CDR3 loop reads CASSVSGGAGADTQYF. The CDR3 coding sequence is TGTGCCAGCAGTGTATCCGGGGGGGCTGGCGCAGATACGCAGTATTTT. The chain combines TRBV2 with TRBJ2-3; TRBD2 matches 8 bases. This CDR3 spans 16 amino acids. The germline CDR1 and CDR2 sequences are SNHLY and FYNNEI. Trimming cost V 4 bases and J 4 bases; bases outside gene matches: 10.

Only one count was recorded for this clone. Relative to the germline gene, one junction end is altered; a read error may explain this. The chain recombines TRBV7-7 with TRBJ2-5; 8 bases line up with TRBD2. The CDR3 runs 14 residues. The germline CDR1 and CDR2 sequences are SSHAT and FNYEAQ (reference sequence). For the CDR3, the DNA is TGTGCTAGCAGCCCACTTCGGGGGGGCGAGACCCAGTACTTC. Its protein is CASSPLRGGETQYF.